Shown below are 6 T cell receptor beta chains from a single sample sequenced in a study of shared clonotypes between healthy human individuals (TCRdb year 2020). Libraries were prepared through the immunoSEQ multiplex PCR assay. TCRdb holds this immuneACCESS table with in-frame rearrangements only. Some clones are missing; in checked studies, unresolved V genes explain under half, and the rest has no known cause. The sample has a few million clones on record, roughly nine tenths of them singletons. The top ten clonotypes cover roughly 0.14% of the sample. Input material: naive CD4+ T cells sorted from blood. The sample's cell subset or site label, decoded: CD45RA+ positively selected. These receptors were obtained from a man aged 18-30 years in good health.

The rearrangement uses TRBV5-6 and TRBJ2-7, with 7 bases lining up with TRBD1. Trimming removed 0 bases from V and 3 bases from J; junction bases left unmatched: 6. The CDR3 has 15 residues. Germline loops: CDR1 SGHDT, CDR2 YYEEEE. The CDR3 region has the DNA TGTGCCAGCAGCTTGGACAGGGGATCGTTCTACGAGCAGTACTTC. Protein: CASSLDRGSFYEQYF.

A word on this clone: The junction and the germline gene differ at one end; a read error may be behind it. Here the CDR3 reads CASSLDRVVETQYF. The CDR3, as DNA: TGTGCTAGCAGTCTTGACAGGGTTGTAGAGACCCAGTACTTC. The J gene is TRBJ2-5, the V gene TRBV7-7; 7 bases align to TRBD1. Germline values: CDR1 SSHAT, CDR2 FNYEAQ (reference sequence). The length of the CDR3 is 14 residues.

This clone is a singleton in its sample. This chain connects TRBV5-1 to TRBJ1-2; no clear D. Trimming stripped 1 base from V and 1 base from J, with 11 bases between. CDR1 is SGHRS, CDR2 YFSETQ, per germline. The CDR3 consists of 15 residues. The CDR3 region is CASSLWPDNNYGYTF. The CDR3, as DNA: TGCGCCAGCAGCTTGTGGCCAGACAATAACTATGGCTACACCTTC.

This chain uses TRBV28 with TRBJ1-5; tentatively, D is TRBD1 (5 bases). Germline CDR1 is MDHEN and CDR2 is SYDVKM. The V and J ends lost 11 bases and 6 bases respectively, with 17 bases between them. This CDR3 spans 13 amino acids. Here the CDR3 reads CASSLTDSQPQHF. CDR3 DNA: TGTGCCTCCTCGCTGACAGATAGTCAGCCCCAGCATTTT. The whole variable domain, filled in from reference TRBV28 and TRBJ1-5, reads DVKVTQSSRYLVKRTGEKVFLECVQDMDHENMFWYRQDPGLGLRLIYFSYDVKMKEKGDIPEGYSVSREKKERFSLILESASTNQTSMYLCASSLTDSQPQHFGDGTRLSIL.

Remarks on this clone: The sample contains more than one DNA sequence encoding this CDR3. The chain couples TRBV5-1 to TRBJ2-3; weak D call: TRBD2 (5 bases). Deletions cut 0 bases from V and 1 base from J, with 6 bases between. The germline V gene has CDR1 SGHRS and CDR2 YFSETQ. The CDR3 contains 14 residues. In DNA form, the CDR3 reads TGCGCCAGCAGCTTGGGAGCGGGCACAGATACGCAGTATTTT. Protein product: CASSLGAGTDTQYF.

V is TRBV5-6 and J is TRBJ2-3; the D gene is possibly TRBD2 (5 bases). The CDR3 sequence is 13 residues long. CDR1 is SGHDT, CDR2 YYEEEE, per germline. Trimming took 6 bases from V and 0 from J, leaving 8 bases between them. In nucleotides, the CDR3 is TGTGCCAGCAAAAGGACTAGCACAGATACGCAGTATTTT. Its protein product is CASKRTSTDTQYF.